The entry below gives a single TCR beta chain sequence along with its context. This clone was seen only a few times. This clone's antigen is unknown. The record has no base qualities; no much larger clone is one base away. Spanning cysteine to phenylalanine, the CDR3 consists of 16 amino acids. The kept DNA is CDR3 alone, 48 bases in frame from the first base. CDR1 is given as SGHVS and CDR2 as FQNEAQ, both from the germline V gene. V is pruned by 4 bases and J by 10 bases, leaving 14 bases of the junction without a gene match. In total, fewer than 750 healthy bone marrow donors made up the cohort. All cohort members were sampled while nominally healthy, although unrecorded immune exposures were likely present. The donor tested CMV seronegative and was one of the 352 seronegative cohort members. A peripheral blood sample was provided by each donor, and peripheral blood mononuclear cells were used for TCR beta sequencing. Genomic DNA extraction from the blood cell samples was performed with the Qiagen DNeasy Blood Extraction Kit.

The source of the sample is a study of cytomegalovirus exposure and HLA in healthy donors (dated by TCRdb to 2016 to 2017). About the full investigation: An earlier analysis of several hundred of the donors reported 250 to 300 Gb of sequence data and 117 million unique TCR beta sequences from 190 million or so T cells. Approximately 310 gigabases of sequencing data and around 87 million unique TCR sequences were included in an early release covering under 650 HLA-typed donors. The genetic ancestry cluster associated with self-reported Caucasian donors included 81% of the 398 genotyped donors. The study aimed to test whether signatures of past pathogen exposure could be identified by cataloging public T cell receptors. The study profiled the T cell repertoires of under 850 subjects by immunosequencing and related them to cytomegalovirus serostatus. A separate validation cohort of more than 100 different subjects was used in addition to the approximately 640-subject first cohort. To predict cytomegalovirus infection status, the study brought together high-throughput TCR immunosequencing, statistical association of individual TCRs with disease status, and machine learning. In a later analysis, previously published TCR beta repertoires from 600 to 850 donors were re-analyzed and high-resolution HLA genotyping was added so that TCR occurrence patterns could be studied. In the later analysis, no new phenotypic data were used to find candidate immune exposures; instead, reliance was placed on TCR beta sequences and their occurrence across donors. To decide whether each TCR beta V gene segment behaved as functional or pseudogenic, an earlier analysis of some 540 of the donors relied on high-throughput TCR beta sequencing. Donor age, sex, ethnicity and CMV serostatus were compiled alongside the repertoire data. In a later genetic analysis, genome-wide SNP genotypes for about three fifths of the roughly 670 donors were used, and that subset was treated as a discovery cohort. Every discovery cohort repertoire had been produced on one sequencing platform. Both class I and class II loci were covered by HLA typing, at four-digit resolution. Typing coverage differed by locus: A, B, C, DRB1 and DQB1 were typed in about 629-630 donors, DQA1 in about 510, DPA1 in some 600, and DPB1 in roughly 470. Roughly five DR-DQ haplotypes were treated as single units for association and clustering because of strong linkage in the cohort. Among roughly 400 genotyped donors of the cohort, an average of around 250,000 unique TCR beta nucleotide sequences was sequenced per donor, of which roughly 17% were non-productive. Broader findings and caveats from the paper: Because the 87-base-pair reads could not distinguish some IMGT-functional V segments, including TRBV6-2 and TRBV6-3, those segments were excluded. A later analysis associated about 17,000 TCR beta sequences with specific HLA alleles at a false discovery rate of 0.05. The study listed approximately 160 TCR beta chains as associated with cytomegalovirus. According to the authors, the approach could potentially be generalized to other disease states and immunological phenotypes. The classifier was reported to diagnose cytomegalovirus status with high specificity and sensitivity in both the original and validation cohorts. This cohort had only TCR beta chains sequenced, and the lack of alpha or paired-chain data limited which features could be detected. Assigning TCR associations to individual alleles was difficult when HLA alleles, especially DR and DQ, strongly co-occurred. An association between a missense DCLRE1C variant and V-gene and J-gene trimming of TCR beta chains was found in a later genetic analysis and replicated in an independent cohort. The only immune exposure information available for the cohort was CMV serostatus. Sequencing depth was assumed to be roughly uniform across donors in the presence/absence analyses, though that assumption may not hold. A few of the identified cytomegalovirus-associated TCR beta chains were confirmed in vitro to be specific for cytomegalovirus antigens. Linkage disequilibrium might explain the correlated functional status among segregating V segments, but an unknown experimental factor could not be excluded. In a later analysis, HLA-associated TCR beta chains were found to be more clonally expanded and to have lower generation probabilities than equally common non-associated chains. According to a later analysis, parvovirus B19, influenza, CMV and Epstein-Barr virus appeared linked to several top co-occurrence clusters. HLA typing was unavailable for some donors at each locus, so association tests used only the typed subset. In a later genetic analysis, fewer N-insertions in productive TCRs were reported among donors in an Asian-associated ancestry cluster than the roughly 700-donor mean. In an earlier analysis of more than 450 of the donors, most TCR beta V segments were observed in productive rearrangements about 87% or about 30% of the time, broadly matching IMGT annotations. A group of highly shared sequence variants was considered likely to be a technical artifact of the sequencing pipeline. According to a later analysis, most CMV-associated TCR beta chains appeared to be HLA-restricted, and the HLA associations seemed to be driven largely by CMV exposure. A later analysis found that TCR association rates varied across HLA loci, with DRB1 alleles showing the most associated TCRs and HLA-C alleles the fewest. A further reported finding was that TCR beta sequences accurately predicted the HLA-A and HLA-B alleles for most subjects in the first cohort. Because counts were too low, roughly 16 rarely observed V segments, including chromosome 9 orphons, were excluded from the earlier analysis of some 590 of the donors. Most TCR sequences were observed very rarely across donors, whereas some public TCRs were present in many individuals.

The library came from the immunoSEQ multiplex PCR assay. For the multiplex PCR, a mixture combining 60 forward primers for TCR Vbeta segments and 13 reverse primers for TCR Jbeta segments was used. Amplification of the CDR3 region of rearranged TCR beta genes was performed with a multiplex PCR assay on genomic DNA. The amplified TCR beta libraries were sequenced on the Illumina HiSeq System as 87-base-pair reads. On the study's bioinformatics: A later analysis counted 65 million to 90 million unique TCR beta chains across the 666 repertoires, and 10 million to 11 million of these chains were shared by at least two donors. Raw reads were error-corrected and collapsed into unique sequences by a nearest-neighbor algorithm in which closely related sequences were merged to remove PCR and sequencing errors. V, D and J gene segments were assigned by aligning CDR3 sequences to IMGT reference sequences. Each retained sequence needed at least a six-nucleotide match to both a V gene segment and a J gene segment. Rearrangements were classified as productive when the CDR3 lacked stop codons and remained in frame with V and J, and all other rearrangements were classified as non-productive. CDR3 was defined according to IMGT convention as the region running from the second conserved V-encoded cysteine to the conserved J-encoded phenylalanine. Sequences without an unambiguous match to a single V gene segment were excluded from the earlier analysis of about 600 of the donors. An earlier analysis of several hundred of the donors classified V segments as functional when productive rearrangements were above 56.7% and as segregating when the standard deviation between donors was above 5%. A statistical classification framework was built for diagnosing cytomegalovirus status from the catalog of TCR beta chain sequences. V and J gene assignment, in a later analysis, came from comparing TCR nucleotide sequences with IMGT/GENE-DB human TR gene sequences. In a later analysis, CDR3 sequences and most-parsimonious VDJ recombination scenarios were assigned using the TCRdist pipeline. In a later analysis, each TCR beta chain was defined by its CDR3 amino acid sequence together with its V-gene family, and reads without a unique V-gene family were excluded. In a later analysis, nearly 600 highly shared, low-generation-probability nucleotide sequences were removed to address suspected cross-contamination and a sequencing artifact. For each public chain, a later analysis derived a clonal expansion index from normalized ranks of inferred template counts within each repertoire. A later analysis computed generation probabilities with a VDJ recombination model fitted to out-of-frame rearrangements, and checked the results against IGoR. In a later analysis, TCR-TCR, TCR-HLA and TCR-CMV co-occurrence was scored with hypergeometric tests, and a repertoire-size bias correction was applied to TCR pairs. In a later analysis, false discovery rates were estimated by permuting HLA or CMV assignments 20 times. In a later analysis, co-occurring TCRs were grouped using DBSCAN, with TCRdist sequence similarity added in when clustering inside HLA-allele-positive subsets. Repertoires with fewer than 30,000 or more than 120,000 public chains, plus five repertoires with anomalous nucleotide sharing, were excluded from co-occurrence clustering. The clones in this table, taken by TCRdb from immuneACCESS, are in-frame only. Not every clone is retained; where verified, under half of the shortfall comes from an unresolved V gene, and the cause of the rest is unknown. The V and J calls and clone size come from that table; D and trimming were worked out from the DNA. The table for this sample lists roughly 120,000 clones; about 81% of them were counted only once. Jointly, the top ten make up approximately 1% of the sample.

What was sequenced was PBMCs. Here the chain combines TRBV7-8 and TRBJ2-7; 12 central bases correspond to TRBD2. The sequence was collected from a woman in her 30s in good health and CMV-seronegative. The CDR3 region has the sequence CASSSRGASGGALQYF. The nucleotides read TGTGCCAGCAGCTCGAGAGGAGCTAGCGGGGGGGCATTACAGTACTTC.